These 10 T cell receptor beta chains originate from one sample sequenced in a study of blood T cells in healthy people across ages. Together with a sample-barcoded 5' primer, a J-beta primer mix was included in a second PCR lasting about 7 to 11 cycles. MiXCR, run by TCRdb on the 5' RACE reads, gives a single entry per CDR3 protein. In the table there are some 1.7 million distinct CDR3 sequences, roughly 27% of which are singletons. The sequencing sample was made of blood. The receptors were sampled from a woman aged 25-40 years in good health.

This sequence joins TRBV25-1 and TRBJ2-5; 7 bases align to TRBD1. Germline V gives CDR1 MGHDK, CDR2 SYGVNS. CDR3 size: 14 residues. V lost 6 bases and J lost 11; bases outside the gene matches: 15. CDR3 sequence: CASSPTGMSYGQYF. The CDR3 region has the DNA TGTGCCAGCAGCCCGACAGGGATGTCCTACGGGCAGTACTTC.

This clonotype was counted once. A much larger clonotype is one base distant, so this may be a read error. This rearrangement joins TRBV5-1 to TRBJ2-5; D might be TRBD1 or TRBD2, each matching 5 bases. The end of the DNA is better explained by TRBJ2-7, so the J call may be wrong. Germline assignment: CDR1 SGHRS and CDR2 YFSETQ. The CDR3 is 15 residues long. CDR3: CASRAGAPLSSEQYF. The CDR3 DNA follows: TGCGCCAGCAGGGCCGGGGCACCCCTGTCGAGCGAGCAGTACTTC.

In this sample, this clonotype turned up a few times. The rearrangement uses TRBV7-2 and TRBJ2-5; the match to TRBD2 covers 9 bases. Germline CDR1 SGHTA, CDR2 FQGNSA. The trim removed 1 base at V and 1 base at J, leaving 13 bases unmatched. This CDR3 has 19 amino acids. The DNA of the CDR3 is TGTGCCAGCAGCTTAGGGCCCCTGGCGGGGGGGGGTTTCCAAGAGACCCAGTACTTC. Translated, it gives CASSLGPLAGGGFQETQYF.

Remarks on this clonotype: A much larger clonotype is one base distant, so this may be a read error. The DNA of the CDR3 is TGCGTCAGCTCCCCGGGGGGGGTAGCCCACAATGAGCAGTTCTTC. Its protein is CVSSPGGVAHNEQFF. The V call is TRBV4-1, the J call TRBJ2-1; 8 bases fit TRBD2. This CDR3 has 15 residues. Per germline, CDR1 MGHRA and CDR2 YSYEKL.

V and J are TRBV12-3 or TRBV12-4 and TRBJ2-5, with TRBD2 as a possible D gene (5 bases). This CDR3 comprises 16 residues. The germline V and J ends were trimmed by 4 bases and 4 bases, with 19 bases remaining between them. Written as DNA, the CDR3 is TGTGCCAGCAGTTCTATCAGCGGCTTACCGGGAGAGACCCAGTACTTC. Amino acid sequence: CASSSISGLPGETQYF.

The chain joins TRBV18 to TRBJ2-7; D might be TRBD2 (5 bases). V lost 3 bases, J lost 7 bases, and 16 bases lay in between. Germline V gives CDR1 KGHSH, CDR2 LQKENI. CDR3 length: 14 amino acids. The DNA for the CDR3 is TGTGCCAGCTCACCCCAAAAAGACTACAATGAGCAGTACTTC. It yields the protein CASSPQKDYNEQYF.

The rearrangement uses TRBV4-3 and TRBJ1-2, with TRBD1 identical over 7 bases. Per the germline V gene, CDR1 is LGHNA and CDR2 is YSLEER. This CDR3 is built from 18 residues. V was pared by 2 bases and J by 4 bases, with 16 bases of the junction left unmatched. As DNA, the CDR3 is TGCGCCAGCAGCCAATTGAGGGGCAGGGGGACAGAGAGCTATGGCTACACCTTC. As protein: CASSQLRGRGTESYGYTF.

This clonotype was counted between two and nine times. This sequence joins TRBV27 and TRBJ1-4, with TRBD1 matching 8 bases. The CDR3 length is 12 residues. The V gene end was trimmed by 11 bases and the J gene end by 5 bases; junction bases not matched to a gene: 4. Germline lookup yields CDR1 MNHEY and CDR2 SMNVEV (reference sequence). The CDR3 is CASAGGNEKLFF. The DNA for the CDR3 is TGTGCCTCGGCAGGGGGCAATGAAAAACTGTTTTTT.

This rearrangement joins TRBV6-5 to TRBJ2-3; 7 bases line up with TRBD2. The germline gives CDR1 MNHEY, CDR2 SVGAGI. The CDR3 totals 14 residues. V shed 6 bases and J 1 base; nucleotides not matched to a gene: 4. The CDR3 is CASRDLAGTDTQYF. The CDR3 DNA is TGTGCCAGCAGAGATCTAGCGGGCACAGATACGCAGTATTTT.

This chain uses TRBV4-3 with TRBJ2-1; no clear D. There are 14 residues in the CDR3. Trimming removed 0 bases from V and 6 bases from J, with 9 bases in between. In germline, CDR1 is LGHNA, CDR2 YSLEER. The CDR3 sequence: CASSQDQQSNEQFF. The CDR3 bases are TGCGCCAGCAGCCAAGATCAACAGTCCAATGAGCAGTTCTTC.